Each of the 24 T cell receptor beta chains below was sequenced from the same sample in a study of Tregs in tolerant kidney transplant recipients. Repertoires were generated with immunoSEQ multiplex PCR, while TCRdb's copy carries only in-frame clones and drops some. The sample holds around 43,000 clones, roughly 89% seen once. The material sequenced was Tregs from blood. The receptor set was obtained from a human donor in good health.

The CDR3 is CASSSPGTRIYEQYF. The CDR3 region has the DNA TGTGCCAGCAGTTCTCCCGGGACTAGAATCTACGAGCAGTACTTC. This chain joins TRBV5-6 and TRBJ2-7, with 8 bases matching TRBD2. The V and J ends lost 5 bases and 3 bases, in that order; junction bases with no gene match: 10. Germline V CDR1 and CDR2: SGHDT, YYEEEE. This CDR3 has 15 amino acids. The full variable domain, its missing parts supplied by reference TRBV5-6 and TRBJ2-7, is DAGVTQSPTHLIKTRGQQVTLRCSPKSGHDTVSWYQQALGQGPQFIFQYYEEEERQRGNFPDRFSGHQFPNYSSELNVNALLLGDSALYLCASSSPGTRIYEQYFGPGTRLTVT.

The chain combines TRBV5-1 with TRBJ2-2, with 8 bases fitting TRBD2. Germline lookup yields CDR1 SGHRS and CDR2 YFSETQ. V was pared by 4 bases and J by 4 bases, with 9 bases of the junction left unmatched. CDR3 length: 16 residues. CDR3 region: CASSRPGAGVTGELFF. The CDR3 bases are TGCGCCAGCAGCCGGCCGGGAGCGGGGGTCACCGGGGAGCTGTTTTTT.

This sequence joins TRBV30 and TRBJ2-7, with 8 bases that match TRBD1. The CDR3 is 12 amino acids. Germline assignment: CDR1 GTSNPN and CDR2 SVGIG (reference sequence). Losses at the gene ends were 3 bases for V and 6 bases for J; bases not matched to a gene: 4. CDR3 residues: CAWSRGPGEQYF. The CDR3 DNA is TGTGCCTGGAGCAGGGGGCCGGGCGAGCAGTACTTC. Looking up the rest from reference TRBV30 and TRBJ2-7 gives the full variable domain: SQTIHQWPATLVQPVGSPLSLECTVEGTSNPNLYWYRQAAGRGLQLLFYSVGIGQISSEVPQNLSASRPQDRQFILSSKKLLLSDSGFYLCAWSRGPGEQYFGPGTRLTVT.

This chain uses TRBV9 with TRBJ2-7; TRBD2 might be the D (5 bases). The CDR3 spans 15 residues. Germline V gene sequence: CDR1 SGDLS, CDR2 YYNGEE. V shed 0 bases and J shed 3 bases, with 13 bases lying between them. The CDR3 DNA reads as TGTGCCAGCAGCGTAGGGCTAGCCGACCGCTACGAGCAGTACTTC. Amino acids: CASSVGLADRYEQYF.

The J gene is TRBJ1-1, the V gene TRBV9, with no clear D. Germline CDR1 and CDR2: SGDLS and YYNGEE. CDR3 size: 15 residues. V dropped 0 bases and J dropped 4 bases, with 13 bases sitting between them. CDR3 protein: CASSVGALGSTEAFF. In DNA, the CDR3 is TGTGCCAGCAGCGTAGGGGCCCTCGGAAGCACTGAAGCTTTCTTT.

The rearrangement links TRBV9 to TRBJ2-1, with 7 bases fitting TRBD2. CDR3 length: 17 amino acids. From germline, CDR1 is SGDLS and CDR2 YYNGEE. After removal of 0 bases from V and 4 bases from J, the junction contained 10 bases not matched to a gene. For the CDR3, the DNA is TGTGCCAGCAGCGTAGCCGGGGGGAGCTTTTCGTACAATGAGCAGTTCTTC. Protein: CASSVAGGSFSYNEQFF.

V and J are TRBV18 and TRBJ1-2; TRBD1 is a possible D gene (6 bases). Trimming removed 4 bases at V and 8 bases at J, with 20 bases between. There are 15 residues in the CDR3. Germline CDR1 KGHSH, CDR2 LQKENI. CDR3 bases: TGTGCCAGCTCACTTGTCAGGGGAACGGGAAAGGGCTACACCTTC. It codes for CASSLVRGTGKGYTF.

The chain is built from TRBV5-1 and TRBJ1-6; the match to TRBD1 covers 8 bases. The germline gives CDR1 SGHRS, CDR2 YFSETQ. This CDR3 is 15 amino acids long. The V and J ends lost 7 bases and 7 bases, in that order; junction bases with no gene match: 10. CDR3: CASSLSGQENSPLHF. Here the CDR3 DNA reads TGCGCCAGCTCCCTCTCGGGACAGGAGAATTCACCCCTCCACTTT. Based on the CDR3 plus reference TRBV5-1 and TRBJ1-6, the full variable domain is KAGVTQTPRYLIKTRGQQVTLSCSPISGHRSVSWYQQTPGQGLQFLFEYFSETQRNKGNFPGRFSGRQFSNSRSEMNVSTLELGDSALYLCASSLSGQENSPLHFGNGTRLTVT.

V gene TRBV11-3 combines with J gene TRBJ2-1, with a tentative D call TRBD2 (6 bases). The CDR3 loop spans 12 amino acids. V was cut by 4 bases and J by 8 bases, with 9 bases left in between. Germline CDR1 SGHNT, CDR2 YENEEA. CDR3 residues: CASSSGEYEQFF. The CDR3 DNA is TGTGCCAGCAGCTCGGGGGAATATGAGCAGTTCTTC. The whole variable domain, filled in from reference TRBV11-3 and TRBJ2-1, reads EAGVVQSPRYKIIEKKQPVAFWCNPISGHNTLYWYLQNLGQGPELLIRYENEEAVDDSQLPKDRFSAERLKGVDSTLKIQPAELGDSAVYLCASSSGEYEQFFGPGTRLTVL.

The chain combines TRBV7-9 with TRBJ2-7, with 9 bases identical to TRBD2. The CDR3 has 15 amino acids. V dropped 2 bases and J dropped 0; count of bases not matched to a gene: 2. Germline values: CDR1 SEHNR, CDR2 FQNEAQ (reference sequence). Here the CDR3 reads CASSLSGGSSYEQYF. As DNA, the CDR3 is TGTGCCAGCAGCTTAAGCGGGGGGAGCTCCTACGAGCAGTACTTC.

The genes are TRBV10-2 and TRBJ2-3; 14 bases match TRBD2. The CDR3 loop spans 15 amino acids. Germline V gives CDR1 WSHSY, CDR2 SAAADI. The V gene end was trimmed by 6 bases and the J gene end by 3 bases; junction bases not matched to a gene: 2. The CDR3 DNA sequence: TGCGCCAGCAGAGGACTAGCGGGGGGAACAGATACGCAGTATTTT. Translation: CASRGLAGGTDTQYF.

The gene calls are TRBV18 and TRBJ2-2; D gene unclear. Germline V gives CDR1 KGHSH, CDR2 LQKENI. V was pared by 3 bases and J by 4 bases, with 18 bases between. CDR3 length: 17 amino acids. CDR3 nucleotide sequence: TGTGCCAGCTCACCTCACGTCGTGGCGTCGGCCACCGGGGAGCTGTTTTTT. It yields the protein CASSPHVVASATGELFF.

The chain couples TRBV6-6 to TRBJ1-4; 9 bases match TRBD1. This CDR3 is built from 15 residues. V dropped 8 bases and J dropped 7; count of bases not matched to a gene: 11. Germline CDR1 and CDR2: MNHNY and SVGAGI (reference sequence). The CDR3 loop is CASSDPGTGFEKLFF. The CDR3 DNA sequence: TGTGCCAGCTCGGACCCCGGGACAGGGTTTGAAAAACTGTTTTTT.

The chain recombines TRBV5-1 with TRBJ2-3; the match to TRBD1 covers 7 bases. CDR3 length equals 15 residues. Germline CDR1 is SGHRS and CDR2 is YFSETQ. Losses at the gene ends were 3 bases for V and 0 bases for J; bases not matched to a gene: 4. This CDR3 reads CASSWDRGSTDTQYF. The CDR3 coding sequence is TGCGCCAGCAGCTGGGACAGAGGTAGCACAGATACGCAGTATTTT.

In its sample, this clone was seen once. The J gene is TRBJ2-1, the V gene TRBV5-1; TRBD2 matches 11 bases. Per the germline V gene, CDR1 is SGHRS and CDR2 is YFSETQ. The CDR3 has 15 residues. Germline trimming cut 0 bases from V and 9 bases from J; bases unmatched to any gene: 5. CDR3 coding DNA: TGCGCCAGCAGCTTGGTAGCGGGGGGGCTTGTTGAGCAGTTCTTC. Residues: CASSLVAGGLVEQFF.

The rearrangement uses TRBV25-1 and TRBJ1-2, with D possibly matching TRBD1 (5 bases). The CDR3 sequence is 14 residues long. V lost 1 base, J lost 5 bases, and 11 bases lay in between. Per the germline V gene, CDR1 is MGHDK and CDR2 is SYGVNS. The chain's CDR3 is CASSESGQIYGYTF. CDR3 sequence (DNA): TGTGCCAGCAGTGAATCAGGGCAGATTTATGGCTACACCTTC.

This sequence joins TRBV5-1 and TRBJ1-1, with D possibly matching TRBD1 (6 bases). Germline CDR1 SGHRS, CDR2 YFSETQ. V was clipped by 2 bases and J by 8 bases, with 31 bases between them. The CDR3 length is 19 residues. The CDR3 protein is CASSLVTGVGGPRSSEAFF. The CDR3 DNA reads as TGCGCCAGCAGCTTAGTCACCGGGGTAGGGGGTCCTCGGTCATCCGAAGCTTTCTTT.

The chain has TRBV5-4 and TRBJ2-3; D is perhaps TRBD2 (7 bases). Germline CDR1 SGHNT, CDR2 YYREEE (reference sequence). This CDR3 is built from 16 residues. Deletions cut 3 bases from V and 1 base from J, with 15 bases between. This chain's CDR3 is CASSSPWGGRTDTQYF. The CDR3 DNA reads as TGTGCCAGCAGCTCCCCTTGGGGGGGGCGCACAGATACGCAGTATTTT.

This clone was recorded only once. The CDR3 sequence is CASSLGQREETQYF. In DNA form, the CDR3 reads TGCGCCAGCAGCTTGGGACAGAGAGAAGAGACCCAGTACTTC. V gene TRBV5-1 combines with J gene TRBJ2-5; D is perhaps TRBD1 (5 bases). With 0 bases removed from V and 3 bases from J, the gap between germline ends came to 9 bases. The CDR3 has 14 residues. Germline V CDR1 and CDR2: SGHRS, YFSETQ. Based on the CDR3 plus reference TRBV5-1 and TRBJ2-5, the full variable domain is KAGVTQTPRYLIKTRGQQVTLSCSPISGHRSVSWYQQTPGQGLQFLFEYFSETQRNKGNFPGRFSGRQFSNSRSEMNVSTLELGDSALYLCASSLGQREETQYFGPGTRLLVL.

V gene TRBV2 combines with J gene TRBJ1-2, with D unclear. With 7 bases removed from V and 4 bases from J, the gap between germline ends came to 16 bases. Germline V lookup: CDR1 SNHLY, CDR2 FYNNEI. The CDR3 runs 14 residues. CDR3 coding DNA: TGTGCCAGCAAATGGGCCGATTTATCCTATGGCTACACCTTC. Translation: CASKWADLSYGYTF.

In its sample, this clone was seen once. The chain has TRBV5-1 and TRBJ2-2; the match to TRBD2 covers 11 bases. Trimming cost V 4 bases and J 7 bases; bases outside gene matches: 6. CDR1 and CDR2 from the germline V gene are SGHRS and YFSETQ. The CDR3 loop spans 15 amino acids. The CDR3 is CASSLTSGVVGELFF. In DNA, the CDR3 is TGCGCCAGCAGCCTGACTAGCGGGGTCGTCGGGGAGCTGTTTTTT.

J is TRBJ2-7 and V is TRBV5-1; 10 bases align to TRBD1. V lost 1 base to trimming and J lost 6 bases; unmatched junction nucleotides: 19. CDR3 length: 19 residues. Germline CDR1 reads SGHRS; CDR2 reads YFSETQ. CDR3 in amino acids: CASSLTALIRDRGFGEQYF. As DNA, the CDR3 is TGCGCCAGCAGCTTGACCGCGCTGATCCGGGACAGGGGATTCGGCGAGCAGTACTTC. The whole variable domain, filled in from reference TRBV5-1 and TRBJ2-7, reads KAGVTQTPRYLIKTRGQQVTLSCSPISGHRSVSWYQQTPGQGLQFLFEYFSETQRNKGNFPGRFSGRQFSNSRSEMNVSTLELGDSALYLCASSLTALIRDRGFGEQYFGPGTRLTVT.

The rearrangement links TRBV5-1 to TRBJ2-1, with a tentative D call TRBD1 (5 bases). The germline V and J ends were trimmed by 3 bases and 3 bases, with 13 bases remaining between them. The CDR3 is 15 amino acids. Germline lookup yields CDR1 SGHRS and CDR2 YFSETQ. CDR3 amino acids: CASSSQGRGYNEQFF. The CDR3 DNA is TGCGCCAGCAGCTCGCAGGGTAGGGGCTACAATGAGCAGTTCTTC.

The chain couples TRBV6-1 to TRBJ2-1, with 11 bases lining up with TRBD2. This CDR3 spans 17 amino acids. Germline CDR1 reads MNHNS; CDR2 reads SASEGT. Trimming cost V 3 bases and J 8 bases; bases outside gene matches: 12. CDR3 residues: CASSDPPTSGMGDEQFF. CDR3 in DNA: TGTGCCAGCAGTGATCCCCCGACTAGCGGGATGGGGGATGAGCAGTTCTTC.